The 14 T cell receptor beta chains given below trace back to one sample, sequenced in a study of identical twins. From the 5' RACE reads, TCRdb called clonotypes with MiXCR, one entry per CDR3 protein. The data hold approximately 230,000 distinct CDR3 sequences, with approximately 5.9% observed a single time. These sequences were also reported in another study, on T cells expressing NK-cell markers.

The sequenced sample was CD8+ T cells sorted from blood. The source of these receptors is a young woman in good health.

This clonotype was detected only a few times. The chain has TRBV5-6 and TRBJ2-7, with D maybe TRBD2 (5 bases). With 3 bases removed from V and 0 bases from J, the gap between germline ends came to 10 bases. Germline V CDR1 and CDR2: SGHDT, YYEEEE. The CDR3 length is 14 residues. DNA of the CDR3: TGTGCCAGCAGCTCTTCCGGGATCTCCTACGAGCAGTACTTC. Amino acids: CASSSSGISYEQYF.

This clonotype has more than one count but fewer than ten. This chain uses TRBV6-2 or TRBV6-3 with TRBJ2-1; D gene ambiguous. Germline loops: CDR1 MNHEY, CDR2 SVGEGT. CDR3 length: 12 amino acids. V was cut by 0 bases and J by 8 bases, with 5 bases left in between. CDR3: CASSYSSHEQFF. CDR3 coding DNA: TGTGCCAGCAGTTACTCATCCCATGAGCAGTTCTTC.

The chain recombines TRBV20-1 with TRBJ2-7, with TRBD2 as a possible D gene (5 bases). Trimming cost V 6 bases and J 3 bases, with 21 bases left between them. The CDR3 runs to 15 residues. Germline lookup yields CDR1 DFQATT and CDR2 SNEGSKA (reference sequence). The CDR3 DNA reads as TGCAGTGCAACCTCACCCGGACTGGTAAGCTACGAGCAGTACTTC. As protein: CSATSPGLVSYEQYF.

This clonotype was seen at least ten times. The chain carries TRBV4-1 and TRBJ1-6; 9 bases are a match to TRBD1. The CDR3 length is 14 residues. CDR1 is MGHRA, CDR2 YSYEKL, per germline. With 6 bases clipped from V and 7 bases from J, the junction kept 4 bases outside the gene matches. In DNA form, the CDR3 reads TGCGCCAGCAGTACCGGGACAGGGAATTCACCCCTCCACTTT. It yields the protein CASSTGTGNSPLHF.

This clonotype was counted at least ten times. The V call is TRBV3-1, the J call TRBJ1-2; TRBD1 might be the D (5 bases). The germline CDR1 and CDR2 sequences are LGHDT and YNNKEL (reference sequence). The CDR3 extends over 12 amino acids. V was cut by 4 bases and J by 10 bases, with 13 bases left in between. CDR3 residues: CASSRDPRSYTF. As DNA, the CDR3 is TGTGCCAGCAGCCGGGACCCAAGGTCCTACACCTTC. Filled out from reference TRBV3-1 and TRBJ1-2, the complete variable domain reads DTAVSQTPKYLVTQMGNDKSIKCEQNLGHDTMYWYKQDSKKFLKIMFSYNNKELIINETVPNRFSPKSPDKAHLNLHINSLELGDSAVYFCASSRDPRSYTFGSGTRLTVV.

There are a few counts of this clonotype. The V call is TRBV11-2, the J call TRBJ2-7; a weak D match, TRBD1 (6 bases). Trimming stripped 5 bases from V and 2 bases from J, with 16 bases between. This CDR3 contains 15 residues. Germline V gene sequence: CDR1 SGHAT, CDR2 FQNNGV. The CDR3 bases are TGTGCCAGCAGCAACCGGGACATAGGACCCTACGAGCAGTACTTC. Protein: CASSNRDIGPYEQYF.

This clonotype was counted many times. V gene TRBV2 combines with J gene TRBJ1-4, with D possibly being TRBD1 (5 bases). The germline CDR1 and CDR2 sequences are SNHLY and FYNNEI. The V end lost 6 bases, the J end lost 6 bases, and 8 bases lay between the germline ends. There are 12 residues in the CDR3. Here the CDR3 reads CASRLGDEKLFF. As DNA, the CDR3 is TGTGCCAGCAGACTGGGGGATGAAAAACTGTTTTTT.

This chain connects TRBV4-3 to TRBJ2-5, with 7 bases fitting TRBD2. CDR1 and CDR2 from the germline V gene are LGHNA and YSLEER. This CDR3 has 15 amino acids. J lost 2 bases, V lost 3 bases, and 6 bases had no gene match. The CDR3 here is CASSHSLGGQETQYF. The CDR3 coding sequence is TGCGCCAGCAGCCACTCGCTGGGGGGGCAAGAGACCCAGTACTTC.

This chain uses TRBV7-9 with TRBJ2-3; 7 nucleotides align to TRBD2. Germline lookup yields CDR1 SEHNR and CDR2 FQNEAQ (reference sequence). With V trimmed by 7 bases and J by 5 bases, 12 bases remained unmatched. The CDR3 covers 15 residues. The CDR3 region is CASTSTSELGDTQYF. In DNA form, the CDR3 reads TGTGCCAGCACCTCCACTAGCGAGTTAGGAGATACGCAGTATTTT.

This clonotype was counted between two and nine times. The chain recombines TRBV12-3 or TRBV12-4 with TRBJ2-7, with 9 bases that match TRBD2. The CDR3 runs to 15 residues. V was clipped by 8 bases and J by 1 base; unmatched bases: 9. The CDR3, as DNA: TGTGCCAGCGGGTTCGGGAGCGGGGGGTCCTACGAGCAGTACTTC. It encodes CASGFGSGGSYEQYF.

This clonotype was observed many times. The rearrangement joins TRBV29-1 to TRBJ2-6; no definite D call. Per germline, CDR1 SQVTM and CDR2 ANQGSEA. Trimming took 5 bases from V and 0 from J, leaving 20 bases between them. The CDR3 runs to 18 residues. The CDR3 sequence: CSVLNPTDGSSGANVLTF. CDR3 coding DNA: TGCAGCGTTCTGAACCCGACGGATGGAAGCTCTGGGGCCAACGTCCTGACTTTC.

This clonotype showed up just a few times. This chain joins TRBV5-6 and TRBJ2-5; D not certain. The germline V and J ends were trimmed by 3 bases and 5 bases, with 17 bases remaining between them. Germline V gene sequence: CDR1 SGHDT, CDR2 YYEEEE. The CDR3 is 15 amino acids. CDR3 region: CASSSIDIRLETQYF. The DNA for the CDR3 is TGTGCCAGCAGCTCGATTGACATCCGGTTGGAGACCCAGTACTTC.

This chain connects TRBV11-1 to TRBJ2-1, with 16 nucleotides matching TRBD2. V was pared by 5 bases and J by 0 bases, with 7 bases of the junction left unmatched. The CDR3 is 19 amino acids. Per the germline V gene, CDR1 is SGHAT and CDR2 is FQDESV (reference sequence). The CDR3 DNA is TGTGCCAGCAGCCCGCCGGGACTAGCGGGGGGGCCCTCCTACAATGAGCAGTTCTTC. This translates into CASSPPGLAGGPSYNEQFF.

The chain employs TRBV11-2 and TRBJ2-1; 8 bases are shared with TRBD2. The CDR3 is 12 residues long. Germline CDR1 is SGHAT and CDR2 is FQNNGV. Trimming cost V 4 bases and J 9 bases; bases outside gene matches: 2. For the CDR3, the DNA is TGTGCCAGCAGCTCGGGGGGGGTTGAGCAGTTCTTC. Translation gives CASSSGGVEQFF.